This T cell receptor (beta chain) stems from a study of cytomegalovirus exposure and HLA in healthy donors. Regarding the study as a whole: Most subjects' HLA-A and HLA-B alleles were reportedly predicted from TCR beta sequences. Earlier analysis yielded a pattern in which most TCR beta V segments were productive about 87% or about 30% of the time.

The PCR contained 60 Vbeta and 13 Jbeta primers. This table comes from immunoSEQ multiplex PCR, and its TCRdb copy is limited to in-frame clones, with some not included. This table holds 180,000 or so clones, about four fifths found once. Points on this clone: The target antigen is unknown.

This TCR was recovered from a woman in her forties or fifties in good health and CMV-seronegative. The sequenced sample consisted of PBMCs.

CDR3 sequence (DNA): TGTGCCAGCTTCGGGATTGTCTCCTACAATGAGCAGTTCTTC. It is translated as CASFGIVSYNEQFF. J is TRBJ2-1 and V is TRBV28; the D gene is possibly TRBD2 (5 bases). The V end lost 8 bases, the J end lost 0 bases, and 11 bases lay between the germline ends. The CDR3 spans 14 residues. The germline V gene encodes CDR1 MDHEN and CDR2 SYDVKM.